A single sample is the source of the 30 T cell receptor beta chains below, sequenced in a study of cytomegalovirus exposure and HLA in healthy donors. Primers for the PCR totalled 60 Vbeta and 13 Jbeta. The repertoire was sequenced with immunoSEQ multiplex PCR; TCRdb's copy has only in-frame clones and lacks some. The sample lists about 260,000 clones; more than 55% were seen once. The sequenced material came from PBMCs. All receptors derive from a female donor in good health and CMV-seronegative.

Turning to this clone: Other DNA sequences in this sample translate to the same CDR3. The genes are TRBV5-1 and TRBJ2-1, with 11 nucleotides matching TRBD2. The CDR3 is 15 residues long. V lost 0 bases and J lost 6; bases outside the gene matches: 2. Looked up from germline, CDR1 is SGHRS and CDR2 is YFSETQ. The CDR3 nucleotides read TGCGCCAGCAGCTTGGGACTAGCGGGACCCAATGAGCAGTTCTTC. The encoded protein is CASSLGLAGPNEQFF. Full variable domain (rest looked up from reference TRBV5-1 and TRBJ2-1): KAGVTQTPRYLIKTRGQQVTLSCSPISGHRSVSWYQQTPGQGLQFLFEYFSETQRNKGNFPGRFSGRQFSNSRSEMNVSTLELGDSALYLCASSLGLAGPNEQFFGPGTRLTVL.

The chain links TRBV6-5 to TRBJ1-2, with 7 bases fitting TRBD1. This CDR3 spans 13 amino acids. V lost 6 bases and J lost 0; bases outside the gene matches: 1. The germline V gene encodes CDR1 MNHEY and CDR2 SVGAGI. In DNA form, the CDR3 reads TGTGCCAGCAGCCAGGGGGCTAACTATGGCTACACCTTC. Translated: CASSQGANYGYTF.

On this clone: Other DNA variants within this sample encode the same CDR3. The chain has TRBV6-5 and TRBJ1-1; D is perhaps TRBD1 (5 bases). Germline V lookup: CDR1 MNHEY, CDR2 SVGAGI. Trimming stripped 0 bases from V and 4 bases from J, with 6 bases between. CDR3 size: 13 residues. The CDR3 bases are TGTGCCAGCAGTTACTCCGGGGGCACTGAAGCTTTCTTT. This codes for CASSYSGGTEAFF.

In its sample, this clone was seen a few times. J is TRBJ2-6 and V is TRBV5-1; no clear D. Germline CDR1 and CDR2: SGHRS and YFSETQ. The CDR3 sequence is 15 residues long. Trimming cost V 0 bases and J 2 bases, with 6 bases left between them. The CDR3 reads CASSLGSAGANVLTF. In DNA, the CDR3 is TGCGCCAGCAGCTTGGGCAGCGCTGGGGCCAACGTCCTGACTTTC.

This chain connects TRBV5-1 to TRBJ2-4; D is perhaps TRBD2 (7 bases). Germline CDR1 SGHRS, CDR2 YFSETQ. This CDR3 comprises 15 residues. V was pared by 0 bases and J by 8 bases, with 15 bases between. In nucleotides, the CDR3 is TGCGCCAGCAGCTTGGGGTATGGGGGGGCGGACATTCAGTACTTC. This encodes CASSLGYGGADIQYF.

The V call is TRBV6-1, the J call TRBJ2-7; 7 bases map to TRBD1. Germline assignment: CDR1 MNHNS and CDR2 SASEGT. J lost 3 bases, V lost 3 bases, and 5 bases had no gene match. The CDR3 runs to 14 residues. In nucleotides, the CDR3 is TGTGCCAGCAGTGACTGGACAGGTGACTACGAGCAGTACTTC. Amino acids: CASSDWTGDYEQYF.

The CDR3 reads CAISESLLGSHSYEQYF. The CDR3 nucleotides read TGTGCCATCAGTGAGTCTCTCCTCGGGTCCCACTCCTACGAGCAGTACTTC. This chain joins TRBV10-3 and TRBJ2-7, with D uncertain. This CDR3 has 17 amino acids. V lost 0 bases, J lost 0 bases, and 15 bases lay in between. Germline loops: CDR1 ENHRY, CDR2 SYGVKD.

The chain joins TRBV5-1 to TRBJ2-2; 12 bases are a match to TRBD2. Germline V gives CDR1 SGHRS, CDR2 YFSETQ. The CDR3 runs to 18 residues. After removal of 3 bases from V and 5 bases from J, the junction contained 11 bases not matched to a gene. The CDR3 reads CASSSRLAGVRGTGELFF. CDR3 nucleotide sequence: TGCGCCAGCAGCTCACGACTAGCGGGAGTAAGGGGTACCGGGGAGCTGTTTTTT.

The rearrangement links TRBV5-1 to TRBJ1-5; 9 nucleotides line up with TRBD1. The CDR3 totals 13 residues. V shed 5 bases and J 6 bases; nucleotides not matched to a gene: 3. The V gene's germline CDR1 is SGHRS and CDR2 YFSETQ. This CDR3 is CASRTGQGQPQHF. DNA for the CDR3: TGCGCCAGCAGAACGGGACAGGGTCAGCCCCAGCATTTT.

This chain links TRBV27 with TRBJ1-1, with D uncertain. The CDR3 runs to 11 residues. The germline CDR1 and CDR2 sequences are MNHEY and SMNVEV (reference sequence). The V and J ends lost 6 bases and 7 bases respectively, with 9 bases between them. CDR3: CASRSPNEAFF. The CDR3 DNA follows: TGTGCCAGCAGATCCCCCAATGAAGCTTTCTTT.

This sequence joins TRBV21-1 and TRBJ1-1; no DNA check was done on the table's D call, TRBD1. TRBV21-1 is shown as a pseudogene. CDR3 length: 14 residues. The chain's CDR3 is CASRGRGRVAEAFF. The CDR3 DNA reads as TGTGCCAGCAGAGGCAGGGGGCGAGTGGCTGAAGCTTTCTTT.

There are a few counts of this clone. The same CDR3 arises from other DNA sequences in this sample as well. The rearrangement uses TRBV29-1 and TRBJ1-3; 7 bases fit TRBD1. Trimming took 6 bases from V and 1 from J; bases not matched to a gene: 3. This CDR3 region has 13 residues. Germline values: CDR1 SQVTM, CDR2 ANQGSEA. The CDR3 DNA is TGCAGCGTCGAGACAGGGTCTGGAAACACCATATATTTT. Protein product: CSVETGSGNTIYF.

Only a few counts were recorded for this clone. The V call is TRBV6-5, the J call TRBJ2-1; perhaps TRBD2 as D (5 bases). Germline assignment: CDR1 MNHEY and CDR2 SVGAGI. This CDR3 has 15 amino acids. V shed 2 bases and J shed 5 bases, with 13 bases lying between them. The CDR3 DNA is TGTGCCAGCAGTTACGCCAACACCGGGGACAATGAGCAGTTCTTC. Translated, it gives CASSYANTGDNEQFF.

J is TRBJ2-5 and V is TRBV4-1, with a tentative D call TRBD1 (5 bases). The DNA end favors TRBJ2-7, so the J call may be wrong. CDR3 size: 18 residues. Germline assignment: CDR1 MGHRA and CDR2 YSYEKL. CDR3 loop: CASSQERSLGAPVYEQYF. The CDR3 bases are TGCGCCAGCAGCCAAGAGAGGTCGCTAGGGGCGCCCGTCTACGAGCAGTACTTC.

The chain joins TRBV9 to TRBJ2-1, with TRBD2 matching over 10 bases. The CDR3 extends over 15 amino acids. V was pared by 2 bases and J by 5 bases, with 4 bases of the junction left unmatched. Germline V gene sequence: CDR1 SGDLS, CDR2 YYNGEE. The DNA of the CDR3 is TGTGCCAGCAGCGTGAGCGGGAGGGACAACAATGAGCAGTTCTTC. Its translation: CASSVSGRDNNEQFF.

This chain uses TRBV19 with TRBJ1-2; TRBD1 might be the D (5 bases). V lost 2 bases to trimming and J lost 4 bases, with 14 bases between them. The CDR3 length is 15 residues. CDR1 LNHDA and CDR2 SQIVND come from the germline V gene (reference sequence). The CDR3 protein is CASSISGRTRYGYTF. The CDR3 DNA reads TGTGCCAGTAGTATATCAGGGAGGACCCGCTATGGCTACACCTTC.

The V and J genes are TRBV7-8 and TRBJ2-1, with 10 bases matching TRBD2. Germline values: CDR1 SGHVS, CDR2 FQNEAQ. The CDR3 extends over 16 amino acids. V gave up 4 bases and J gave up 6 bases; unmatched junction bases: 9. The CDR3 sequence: CASSSISGRAANEQFF. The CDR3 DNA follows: TGTGCCAGCAGCTCCATCAGCGGGAGGGCTGCCAATGAGCAGTTCTTC. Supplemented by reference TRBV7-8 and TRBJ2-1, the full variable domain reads GAGVSQSPRYKVAKRGQDVALRCDPISGHVSLFWYQQALGQGPEFLTYFQNEAQLDKSGLPSDRFFAERPEGSVSTLKIQRTQQEDSAVYLCASSSISGRAANEQFFGPGTRLTVL.

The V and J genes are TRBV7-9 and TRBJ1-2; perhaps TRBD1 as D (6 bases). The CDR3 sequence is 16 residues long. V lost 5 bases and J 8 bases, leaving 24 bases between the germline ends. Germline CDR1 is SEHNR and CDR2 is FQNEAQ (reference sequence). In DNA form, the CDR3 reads TGTGCCAGCAGCGCGCCAAACAGCTGGGGGCAGGAGGGCTACACCTTC. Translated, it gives CASSAPNSWGQEGYTF.

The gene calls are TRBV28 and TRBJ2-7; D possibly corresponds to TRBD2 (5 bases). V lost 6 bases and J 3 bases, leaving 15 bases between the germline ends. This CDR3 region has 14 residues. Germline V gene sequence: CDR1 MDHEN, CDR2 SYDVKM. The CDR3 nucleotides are TGTGCCAGCAGCCCCCCAGCGGCCCTCTACGAGCAGTACTTC. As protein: CASSPPAALYEQYF.

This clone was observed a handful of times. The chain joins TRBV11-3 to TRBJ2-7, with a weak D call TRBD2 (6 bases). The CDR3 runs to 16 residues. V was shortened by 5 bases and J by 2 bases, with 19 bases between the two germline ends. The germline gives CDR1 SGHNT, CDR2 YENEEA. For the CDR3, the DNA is TGTGCCAGCAGCCAATCCGGGTCCGGGAGCCCCTACGAGCAGTACTTC. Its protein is CASSQSGSGSPYEQYF.

The CDR3 nucleotides are TGCGCCAGCAGTCTACCCCTCGGGAATCTTGGCACTGAAGCTTTCTTT. This codes for CASSLPLGNLGTEAFF. V is TRBV4-1 and J is TRBJ1-1; D is ambiguous. The V gene's germline CDR1 is MGHRA and CDR2 YSYEKL. The CDR3 spans 16 residues. The V gene lost 6 bases and the J gene lost 4 bases, with 21 bases spanning the gap.

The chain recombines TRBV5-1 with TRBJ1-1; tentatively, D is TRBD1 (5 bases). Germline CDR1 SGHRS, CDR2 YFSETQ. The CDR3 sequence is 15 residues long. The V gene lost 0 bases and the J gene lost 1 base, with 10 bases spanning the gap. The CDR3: CASSLDRLGNTEAFF. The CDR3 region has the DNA TGCGCCAGCAGCTTGGACAGGTTAGGGAACACTGAAGCTTTCTTT.

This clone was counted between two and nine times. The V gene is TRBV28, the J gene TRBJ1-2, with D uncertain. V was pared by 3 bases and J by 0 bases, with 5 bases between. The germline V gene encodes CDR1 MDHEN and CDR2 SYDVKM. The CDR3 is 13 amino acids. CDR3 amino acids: CASSFPANYGYTF. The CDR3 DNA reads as TGTGCCAGCAGTTTCCCAGCTAACTATGGCTACACCTTC.

CDR3 coding DNA: TGCGCCAGCAGCTCCTGGGGCAGGGGGTTTGAAGAGACCCAGTACTTC. Translated: CASSSWGRGFEETQYF. V gene TRBV5-1 combines with J gene TRBJ2-5; 7 nucleotides align to TRBD1. V lost 3 bases and J lost 3; bases outside the gene matches: 11. The V gene's germline CDR1 is SGHRS and CDR2 YFSETQ. The CDR3 extends over 16 amino acids.

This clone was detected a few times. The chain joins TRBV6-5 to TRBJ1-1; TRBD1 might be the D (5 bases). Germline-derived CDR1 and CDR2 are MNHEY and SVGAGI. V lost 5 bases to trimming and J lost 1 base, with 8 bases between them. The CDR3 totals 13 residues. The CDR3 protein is CASSQGWNTEAFF. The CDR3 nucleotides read TGTGCCAGCAGTCAGGGATGGAACACTGAAGCTTTCTTT.

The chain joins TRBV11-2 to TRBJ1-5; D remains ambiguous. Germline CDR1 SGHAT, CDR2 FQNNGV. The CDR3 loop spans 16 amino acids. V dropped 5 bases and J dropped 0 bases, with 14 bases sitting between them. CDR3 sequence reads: CASSPRGGYSNQPQHF. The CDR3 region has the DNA TGTGCCAGCAGCCCTCGGGGAGGCTATAGCAATCAGCCCCAGCATTTT.

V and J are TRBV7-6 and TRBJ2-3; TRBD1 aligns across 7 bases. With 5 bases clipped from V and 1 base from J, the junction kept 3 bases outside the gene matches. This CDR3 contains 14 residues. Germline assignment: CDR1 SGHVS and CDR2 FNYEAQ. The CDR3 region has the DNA TGTGCCAGCAGCCCTGGGACAGGCACAGATACGCAGTATTTT. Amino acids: CASSPGTGTDTQYF.

CDR3 loop: CAIRQGSTDTQYF. Written as DNA, the CDR3 is TGTGCCATCAGACAGGGTAGCACAGATACGCAGTATTTT. The chain links TRBV10-3 to TRBJ2-3; possible D gene TRBD1, 6 bases. Trimming removed 6 bases from V and 0 bases from J, with 7 bases in between. The CDR3 has 13 residues. Germline CDR1 and CDR2: ENHRY and SYGVKD.

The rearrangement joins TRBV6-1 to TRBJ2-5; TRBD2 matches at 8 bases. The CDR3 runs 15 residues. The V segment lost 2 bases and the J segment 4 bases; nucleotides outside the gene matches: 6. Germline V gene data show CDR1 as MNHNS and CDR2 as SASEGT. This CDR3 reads CASSESGAGVETQYF. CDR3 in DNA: TGTGCCAGCAGTGAATCAGGAGCGGGAGTAGAGACCCAGTACTTC.

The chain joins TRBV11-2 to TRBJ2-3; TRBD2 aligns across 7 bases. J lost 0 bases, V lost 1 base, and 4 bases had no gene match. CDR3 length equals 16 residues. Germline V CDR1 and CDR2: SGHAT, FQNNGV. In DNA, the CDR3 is TGTGCCAGCAGCTTAGGGACTAGGAGAAGCACAGATACGCAGTATTTT. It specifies CASSLGTRRSTDTQYF. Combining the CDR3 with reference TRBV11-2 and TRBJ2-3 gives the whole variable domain EAGVAQSPRYKIIEKRQSVAFWCNPISGHATLYWYQQILGQGPKLLIQFQNNGVVDDSQLPKDRFSAERLKGVDSTLKIQPAKLEDSAVYLCASSLGTRRSTDTQYFGPGTRLTVL.